These 14 T cell receptor beta chains originate from one sample sequenced in a study of shared clonotypes between healthy human individuals. The table came from immunoSEQ multiplex PCR; TCRdb's copy has only in-frame clones and leaves some out. The sample has around 500,000 clones; around 75% are singletons. Sequenced material: PBMCs. Source of these receptors: a woman in her 40s in good health. Some clones in this sample may be carry-over from other donors' samples.

A single count supports this clone. The chain is built from TRBV21-1 and TRBJ1-5; TRBD1, as called in the table, went unchecked against the DNA. TRBV21-1 is deemed a pseudogene. The CDR3 loop spans 17 amino acids. This CDR3 reads CASSKEGRGPSNQPQHF. CDR3 DNA: TGTGCCAGCAGCAAAGAGGGTAGGGGCCCTAGCAATCAGCCCCAGCATTTT.

This clone was picked up a small number of times. Within the sample, other DNA sequences also encode this same CDR3. The V call is TRBV30, the J call TRBJ2-5; D possibly corresponds to TRBD2 (6 bases). Germline V gene lookup returns CDR1 GTSNPN and CDR2 SVGIG (reference sequence). V gave up 3 bases and J gave up 4 bases, with 6 bases separating them. CDR3 size: 11 residues. The DNA for the CDR3 is TGTGCCTGGAGCGGGGGAGAGACCCAGTACTTC. It encodes CAWSGGETQYF. Using reference TRBV30 and TRBJ2-5 for the parts outside the CDR3, the full variable domain is SQTIHQWPATLVQPVGSPLSLECTVEGTSNPNLYWYRQAAGRGLQLLFYSVGIGQISSEVPQNLSASRPQDRQFILSSKKLLLSDSGFYLCAWSGGETQYFGPGTRLLVL.

V and J are TRBV28 and TRBJ2-7; tentative D call: TRBD2 (5 bases). In germline, CDR1 is MDHEN, CDR2 SYDVKM. V was trimmed by 8 bases and J by 0 bases, leaving 14 bases between them. CDR3 size: 14 residues. This chain's CDR3 is CASEGGRASYEQYF. The CDR3 bases are TGTGCCAGCGAGGGCGGGCGGGCCTCCTACGAGCAGTACTTC.

This clone came up many times. The J gene is TRBJ1-2, the V gene TRBV5-5; unclear D gene. Germline CDR1 reads SGHKS; CDR2 reads YYEKEE (reference sequence). The CDR3 sequence is 12 residues long. Between the trimmed V and J ends, which lost 4 bases and 10 bases, there was a span of 14 bases. CDR3 loop: CASSATRVVYTF. The CDR3 region has the DNA TGTGCCAGCAGCGCCACGAGGGTTGTCTACACCTTC.

This clone was detected a few times. V usage is TRBV7-9 and J usage is TRBJ2-7; 12 bases match TRBD2. CDR1 and CDR2 from the germline V gene are SEHNR and FQNEAQ (reference sequence). The CDR3 spans 16 residues. The ends lost 3 bases at V and 0 bases at J; junction bases unmatched: 3. The CDR3 sequence is CASSFASGRASYEQYF. The CDR3 nucleotides are TGTGCCAGCAGCTTCGCTAGCGGGAGGGCCTCCTACGAGCAGTACTTC. Full variable domain (outside the CDR3, taken from reference TRBV7-9 and TRBJ2-7): DTGVSQNPRHKITKRGQNVTFRCDPISEHNRLYWYRQTLGQGPEFLTYFQNEAQLEKSRLLSDRFSAERPKGSFSTLEIQRTEQGDSAMYLCASSFASGRASYEQYFGPGTRLTVT.

The rearrangement joins TRBV9 to TRBJ2-2, with 7 bases matching TRBD2. V lost 4 bases to trimming and J lost 4 bases; unmatched junction nucleotides: 22. Germline loops: CDR1 SGDLS, CDR2 YYNGEE. This CDR3 is built from 20 residues. The CDR3 DNA sequence: TGTGCCAGCAGCCCCCCGAGGACGGGGGGAAGGATCGAGGGCACCGGGGAGCTGTTTTTT. Its protein is CASSPPRTGGRIEGTGELFF. Using reference TRBV9 and TRBJ2-2 for the parts outside the CDR3, the full variable domain is DSGVTQTPKHLITATGQRVTLRCSPRSGDLSVYWYQQSLDQGLQFLIQYYNGEERAKGNILERFSAQQFPDLHSELNLSSLELGDSALYFCASSPPRTGGRIEGTGELFFGEGSRLTVL.

The J gene is TRBJ2-7, the V gene TRBV5-1, with D perhaps matching TRBD1 (5 bases). Trimming left V 5 bases short and J 5 bases short, with 17 bases between. The CDR3 runs 14 residues. Per the germline V gene, CDR1 is SGHRS and CDR2 is YFSETQ. The CDR3 protein is CASSLDRAGDEQYF. In nucleotides, the CDR3 is TGCGCCAGCAGTCTCGACAGAGCCGGCGACGAGCAGTACTTC.

The chain links TRBV5-1 to TRBJ2-5; D may be TRBD1 (6 bases). The V gene lost 4 bases and the J gene lost 3 bases, with 16 bases spanning the gap. The CDR3 is 15 amino acids. Germline V gene data show CDR1 as SGHRS and CDR2 as YFSETQ. The CDR3 DNA is TGCGCCAGCAGCGGCCTGGGACACGATGAAGAGACCCAGTACTTC. Translating it yields CASSGLGHDEETQYF.

V and J are TRBV19 and TRBJ2-7; maybe TRBD2 (6 bases). The CDR3 length is 16 residues. V shed 5 bases and J shed 1 base, with 18 bases lying between them. The germline gives CDR1 LNHDA, CDR2 SQIVND (reference sequence). DNA for the CDR3: TGTGCCAGTAGTCTTCGCCTGTTGGCGGGATCCTACGAGCAGTACTTC. Residues: CASSLRLLAGSYEQYF.

Comments on this clone: Its ends do not fully match the called genes, so a read error is possible. This chain joins TRBV18 and TRBJ1-4; 7 bases match TRBD1. The CDR3 spans 14 residues. Germline V gene lookup returns CDR1 KGHSH and CDR2 LQKENI. Here the CDR3 reads CASSPQGQNGKLFF. CDR3 DNA sequence: TGTGCCAGCTCACCACAGGGACAGAATGGAAAACTGTTTTTT.

The chain combines TRBV19 with TRBJ1-1; 8 nucleotides agree with TRBD1. Germline assignment: CDR1 LNHDA and CDR2 SQIVND (reference sequence). J lost 11 bases, V lost 5 bases, and 13 bases had no gene match. There are 14 residues in the CDR3. CDR3 region: CASSAGQGARYAFF. As DNA, the CDR3 is TGTGCCAGTAGTGCCGGGCAGGGGGCCAGGTATGCTTTCTTT.

In this sample, this clone turned up once. The chain joins TRBV5-1 to TRBJ2-5, with a tentative D call TRBD1 (5 bases). The V and J ends lost 1 base and 4 bases respectively, with 11 bases between them. The germline gives CDR1 SGHRS, CDR2 YFSETQ. The CDR3 extends over 14 amino acids. The CDR3 DNA is TGCGCCAGCAGCTTGTCTGACAGAACAGAGACCCAGTACTTC. Amino acids: CASSLSDRTETQYF.

The chain is built from TRBV10-3 and TRBJ2-3; a weak D match, TRBD1 (6 bases). With 5 bases removed from V and 6 bases from J, the gap between germline ends came to 21 bases. Germline loops: CDR1 ENHRY, CDR2 SYGVKD. The CDR3 loop spans 16 amino acids. In DNA form, the CDR3 reads TGTGCCATCAGTCTCCGGGACACTAATGGGATTGATACGCAGTATTTT. Protein product: CAISLRDTNGIDTQYF.

The V call is TRBV5-1, the J call TRBJ1-1; TRBD1 aligns across 7 bases. Per germline, CDR1 SGHRS and CDR2 YFSETQ. J gave up 4 bases and V 4 bases, and 7 bases lay outside the gene matches. The CDR3 has 14 amino acids. CDR3 coding DNA: TGCGCCAGCAGCGAACAGGGGATAGGCACTGAAGCTTTCTTT. This translates into CASSEQGIGTEAFF.